One T cell receptor (beta chain) is described in this entry. No antigen is known for it. The data are from a study of T-cell memory formation after mild COVID-19. Points from the study as a whole: Proof of SARS-CoV-2 specificity was absent for the second-wave clones that crested on day 37. Mainly CM and EM harbored the contracting CD4+ clones; mainly EMRA harbored the CD8+ ones.

The germline V gene encodes CDR1 SGHRS and CDR2 YFSETQ. The CDR3 has 15 amino acids. Between the trimmed V and J ends, which lost 0 bases and 7 bases, there was a span of 14 bases. After 5'RACE with constant-segment primers, TCR alpha and TCR beta cDNA libraries carrying sample barcodes and UMIs were obtained. TCRdb ran MiXCR on the 5' RACE reads and lists one entry per CDR3 protein. The sample carries hundreds of thousands of distinct CDR3 sequences, 25% to 30% recorded once. The chain uses TRBV5-1 and TRBJ1-5, with a tentative D call TRBD1 (6 bases). Sequenced sample: PBMCs or a T cell subset sorted from them (not recorded which). This TCR derives from an adult woman who had mild COVID-19 (a few samples of this study predate the infection). Cell type and time point are not known. The CDR3 bases are TGCGCCAGCAGCTTGGAGGCGGGGGCGGAACAGCCCCAGCATTTT. It translates to CASSLEAGAEQPQHF.